The clone carrying this T cell receptor beta chain was found many times. Its cognate antigen is unknown. This specimen belongs to a study of human T cells and chemical hapten exposure. Whole-study findings and limits: No alteration of TCRs above 1 in 1000 frequency was seen with DPC sensitization.

As to time point: pre-sensitization, week 0. Indicated treatment: therapeutic diphenylcyclopropenone sensitization with weekly scalp DPC. Germline lookup yields CDR1 MNHEY and CDR2 SVGAGI. The CDR3 totals 16 residues. V was pared by 2 bases and J by 0 bases, with 12 bases between. TCRdb used MiXCR to reprocess the RACE reads, holding one entry per CDR3 protein. The sample contains about 92,000 distinct CDR3 sequences, around 9.5% of which appear only once. The rearrangement uses TRBV6-5 and TRBJ2-3; D is undetermined. The sample was whole blood, taken in connection with sensitization to the hapten diphenylcyclopropenone (DPC). The sequence derives from a woman aged 40 to 50 with alopecia areata. Some clones in this sample may be carry-over from other donors' samples. The chain's CDR3 is CASSYRGVHSTDTQYF. The CDR3 nucleotides are TGTGCCAGCAGTTACCGAGGAGTGCACAGCACAGATACGCAGTATTTT.